What follows describes a single T cell receptor (beta chain). The data belong to a study of T cell changes during pregnancy in multiple sclerosis. This table comes from immunoSEQ multiplex PCR, and its TCRdb copy is limited to in-frame clones, with some not included. The sample records 19,000 or so clones, approximately 91% being singletons. The junction had 16 bases not matched to a gene; V was cut back by 2 bases and J by 6 bases. The CDR3 contains 18 residues. Germline V CDR1 and CDR2: MGHRA, YSYEKL. The receptor's source is a female donor in good health, enrolled as a control in a pregnancy study. The input for sequencing was CD8+ T cells from peripheral blood mononuclear cells, taken after pregnancy. The J gene is TRBJ1-2, the V gene TRBV4-1, with 9 bases lining up with TRBD1. The CDR3 region has the DNA TGCGCCAGCAGCCAATTAATCCCGGGACAGGGAGAATTGGATGGCTACACCTTC. Translating it yields CASSQLIPGQGELDGYTF.